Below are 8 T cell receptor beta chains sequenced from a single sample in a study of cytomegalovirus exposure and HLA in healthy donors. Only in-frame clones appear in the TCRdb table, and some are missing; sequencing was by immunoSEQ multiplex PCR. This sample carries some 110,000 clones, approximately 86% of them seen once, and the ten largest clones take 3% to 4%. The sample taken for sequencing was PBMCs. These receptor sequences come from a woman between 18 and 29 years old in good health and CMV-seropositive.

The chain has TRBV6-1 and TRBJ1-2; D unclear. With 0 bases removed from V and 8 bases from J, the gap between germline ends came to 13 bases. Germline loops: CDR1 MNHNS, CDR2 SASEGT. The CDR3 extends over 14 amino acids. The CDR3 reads CASSEAYRGSGYTF. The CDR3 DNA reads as TGTGCCAGCAGTGAAGCATATCGAGGGAGCGGCTACACCTTC.

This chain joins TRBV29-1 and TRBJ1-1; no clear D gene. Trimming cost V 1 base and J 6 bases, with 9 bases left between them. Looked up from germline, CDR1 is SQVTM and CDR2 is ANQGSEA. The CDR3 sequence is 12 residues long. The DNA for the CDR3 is TGCAGCGTTGAAGGGCAGTCTTCTGAAGCTTTCTTT. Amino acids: CSVEGQSSEAFF. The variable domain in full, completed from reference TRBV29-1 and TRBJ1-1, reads SAVISQKPSRDICQRGTSLTIQCQVDSQVTMMFWYRQQPGQSLTLIATANQGSEATYESGFVIDKFPISRPNLTFSTLTVSNMSPEDSSIYLCSVEGQSSEAFFGQGTRLTVV.

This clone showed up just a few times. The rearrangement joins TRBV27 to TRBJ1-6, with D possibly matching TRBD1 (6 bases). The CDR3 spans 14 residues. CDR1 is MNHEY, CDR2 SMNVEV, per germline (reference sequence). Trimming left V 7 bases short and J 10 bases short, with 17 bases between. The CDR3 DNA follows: TGTGCCAGCAATATACAGGGAAGGGGCTCACCCCTCCACTTT. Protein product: CASNIQGRGSPLHF.

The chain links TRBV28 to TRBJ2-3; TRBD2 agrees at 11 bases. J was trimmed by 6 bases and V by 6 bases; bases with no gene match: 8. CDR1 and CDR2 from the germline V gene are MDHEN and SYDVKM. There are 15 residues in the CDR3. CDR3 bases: TGTGCCAGCAGGGTTAGCGGGAGGGCCTGGGATACGCAGTATTTT. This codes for CASRVSGRAWDTQYF.

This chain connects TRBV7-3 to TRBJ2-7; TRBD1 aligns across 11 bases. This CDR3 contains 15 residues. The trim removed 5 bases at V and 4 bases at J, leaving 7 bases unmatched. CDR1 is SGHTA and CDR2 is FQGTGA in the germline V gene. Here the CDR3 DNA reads TGTGCCAGCAGCCCTGGGACAGGGGGTACGTACGAGCAGTACTTC. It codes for CASSPGTGGTYEQYF.

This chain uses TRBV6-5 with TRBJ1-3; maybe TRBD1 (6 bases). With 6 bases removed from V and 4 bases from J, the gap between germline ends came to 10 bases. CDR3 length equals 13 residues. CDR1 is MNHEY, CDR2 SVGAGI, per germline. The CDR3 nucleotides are TGTGCCAGCAGCGACAGGTTCGGAAACACCATATATTTT. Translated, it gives CASSDRFGNTIYF.

CDR3 amino acids: CATRQGAGANVLTF. The CDR3 coding sequence is TGTGCCACTCGGCAAGGGGCGGGGGCCAACGTCCTGACTTTC. The chain employs TRBV28 and TRBJ2-6, with D possibly matching TRBD1 (5 bases). Germline assignment: CDR1 MDHEN and CDR2 SYDVKM. Trimming pared 10 bases from V and 4 bases from J, leaving 14 bases between. This CDR3 comprises 14 residues.

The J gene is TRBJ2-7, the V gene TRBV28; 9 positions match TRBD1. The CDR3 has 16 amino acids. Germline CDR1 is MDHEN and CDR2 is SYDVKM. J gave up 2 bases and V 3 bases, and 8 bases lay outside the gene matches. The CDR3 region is CASSLVRTGGAYEQYF. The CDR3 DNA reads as TGTGCCAGCAGTTTGGTTCGAACAGGGGGCGCCTACGAGCAGTACTTC.